A selection of T cell receptor beta chains follows, all from one sample in a study of cytomegalovirus exposure and HLA in healthy donors. Data came from immunoSEQ multiplex PCR; TCRdb stores just in-frame clones and leaves some out. The table shows 90,000 to 150,000 clones, with 80% occurring only once. Input material: PBMCs. The receptor set was obtained from a man in his fifties or sixties in good health and CMV-seronegative. Both conserved end residues are part of each CDR3. The order of the fields is V gene, clone size, CDR3 protein. Size tells how often a clone was seen (once, few, many) or the class of an expanded clone, and some rows leave it out.

>TRBV7-2|.
CASSLESQRNQPQHF
>TRBV28|few
CASSFFIAGNGELFF
>TRBV7-2|.
CASSLRGLVAADSEDTQYF
>TRBV4-2|.
CASSQTSKETQYF
>TRBV19|.
CASKRQGAYQETQYF
>TRBV7-7|.
CASSLSVTGEELFF
>TRBV19|few
CASSGGTGLYEQYF
>TRBV7-6|.
CASSLASADNEQFF
>TRBV6-6|.
CASRGTGQRAYEQYF
>TRBV5-4|.
CASSKGVGGNQPQHF
>TRBV4-3|.
CASSQGWDNYQPQHF
>TRBV28|.
CASSLGGVGTEAFF
>TRBV10-3|.
CAITPTENTGELFF
>TRBV7-2|.
CASSLDGGAASYEQYF
>TRBV7-8|.
CASSFHRDQPQHF
>TRBV19|.
CASSTGGLTDTQYF
>TRBV29-1|.
CSFRGASNTGELFF
>TRBV7-3|few
CASSLGHWTRTYNEQFF
>TRBV7-2|.
CASSLDGGGREQYF
>TRBV7-7|.
CASSLPGTSGRALYNEQFF
>TRBV28|.
CASRDSQPQHF
>TRBV27|.
CASSLSMRGLGGYTF
>TRBV7-3|.
CASSLPGPGNEQYF
>TRBV5-1|.
CASSLDGGLINYGYTF
>TRBV6-5|.
CASSSLGSFGIQYF
>TRBV7-2|once
CASSSGIGQGREQYF
>TRBV7-9|.
CASSLANRFNEKLFF
>TRBV19|few
CASTATSGSYNEQFF
>TRBV19|.
CASSTGGLTSLEQYF
>TRBV11-2|.
CASSPGQRAYEQYF
>TRBV18|.
CASSPAGSKNIQYF
>TRBV5-6|.
CASSSGLPQETQYF
>TRBV7-7|.
CASSLDFASEQFF
>TRBV7-2|.
CASSRLAGLQFF
>TRBV29-1|once
CSASRTANYGYPF
>TRBV27|.
CASSLGAPYEQYF
>TRBV20-1|.
CSAERGREQYF
>TRBV29-1|.
CSVDWELTDTQYF
>TRBV5-4|.
CASSLLAGGPNEQFF
>TRBV19|.
CASNLPGNTEAFF
>TRBV19|.
CASSIAPSTGANYGYTF
>TRBV28|once
CASSPSRTGLVQPQHF
>TRBV6-5|.
CASSQASGQETQYF